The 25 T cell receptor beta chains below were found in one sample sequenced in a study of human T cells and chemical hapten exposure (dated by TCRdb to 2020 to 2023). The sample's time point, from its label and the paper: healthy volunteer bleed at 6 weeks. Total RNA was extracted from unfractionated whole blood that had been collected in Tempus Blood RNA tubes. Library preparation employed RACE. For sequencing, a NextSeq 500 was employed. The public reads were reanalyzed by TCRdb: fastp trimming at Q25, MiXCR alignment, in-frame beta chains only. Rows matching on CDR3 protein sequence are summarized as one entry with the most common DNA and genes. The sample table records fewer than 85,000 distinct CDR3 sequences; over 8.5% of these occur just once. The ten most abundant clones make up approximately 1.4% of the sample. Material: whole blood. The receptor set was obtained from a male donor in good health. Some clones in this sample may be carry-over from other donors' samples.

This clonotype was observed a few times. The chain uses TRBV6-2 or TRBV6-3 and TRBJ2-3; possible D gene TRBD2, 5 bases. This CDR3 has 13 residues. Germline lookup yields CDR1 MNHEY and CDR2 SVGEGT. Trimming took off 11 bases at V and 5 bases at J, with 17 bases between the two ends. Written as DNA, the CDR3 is TGTGCCGGAGGTGCAGGTGATGTAGATACGCAGTATTTT. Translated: CAGGAGDVDTQYF.

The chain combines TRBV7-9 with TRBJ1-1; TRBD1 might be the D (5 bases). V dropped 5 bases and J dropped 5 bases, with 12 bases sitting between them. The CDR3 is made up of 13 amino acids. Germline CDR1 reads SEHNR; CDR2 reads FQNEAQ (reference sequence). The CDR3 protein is CASSRKEGTEAFF. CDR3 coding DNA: TGTGCCAGCAGCCGTAAGGAGGGGACTGAAGCTTTCTTT.

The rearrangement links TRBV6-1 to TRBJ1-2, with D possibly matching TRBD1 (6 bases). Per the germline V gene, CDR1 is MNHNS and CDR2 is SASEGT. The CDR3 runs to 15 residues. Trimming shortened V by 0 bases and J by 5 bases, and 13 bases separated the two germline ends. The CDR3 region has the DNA TGTGCCAGCAGTGAAGCTGGCAGGGGAGGGTATGGCTACACCTTC. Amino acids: CASSEAGRGGYGYTF.

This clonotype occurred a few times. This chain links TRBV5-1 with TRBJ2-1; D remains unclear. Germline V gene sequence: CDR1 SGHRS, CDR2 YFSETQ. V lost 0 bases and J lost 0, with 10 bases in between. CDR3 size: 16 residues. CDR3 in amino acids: CASSLGQASSYNEQFF. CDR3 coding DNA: TGCGCCAGCAGCTTGGGGCAGGCGAGCTCCTACAATGAGCAGTTCTTC.

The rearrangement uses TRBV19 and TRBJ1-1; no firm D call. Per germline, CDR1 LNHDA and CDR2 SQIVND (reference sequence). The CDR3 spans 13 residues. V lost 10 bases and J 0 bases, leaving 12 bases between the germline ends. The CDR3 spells CATAAPLNTEAFF. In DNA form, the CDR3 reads TGTGCCACCGCCGCTCCCCTGAACACTGAAGCTTTCTTT. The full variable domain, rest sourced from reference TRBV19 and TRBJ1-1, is DGGITQSPKYLFRKEGQNVTLSCEQNLNHDAMYWYRQDPGQGLRLIYYSQIVNDFQKGDIAEGYSVSREKKESFPLTVTSAQKNPTAFYLCATAAPLNTEAFFGQGTRLTVV.

This CDR3 is CASSPRDRGPAEAFF. CDR3 nucleotide sequence: TGTGCCAGCAGTCCCCGGGACAGGGGGCCGGCTGAAGCTTTCTTT. The chain is built from TRBV12-3 or TRBV12-4 and TRBJ1-1; 12 bases map to TRBD1. The J segment lost 6 bases and the V segment lost 5 bases, leaving 7 bases of the junction unmatched. The CDR3 is 15 residues long.

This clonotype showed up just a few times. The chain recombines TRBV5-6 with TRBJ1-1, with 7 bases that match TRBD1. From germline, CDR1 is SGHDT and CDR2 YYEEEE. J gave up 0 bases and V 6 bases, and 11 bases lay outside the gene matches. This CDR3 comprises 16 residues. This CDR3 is CASTFGTAPLNTEAFF. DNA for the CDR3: TGTGCCAGCACCTTCGGGACAGCACCTCTGAACACTGAAGCTTTCTTT.

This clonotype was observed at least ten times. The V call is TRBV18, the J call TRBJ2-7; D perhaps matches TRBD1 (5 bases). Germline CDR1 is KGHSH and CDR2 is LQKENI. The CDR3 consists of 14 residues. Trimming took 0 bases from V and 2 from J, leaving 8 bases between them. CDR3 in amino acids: CASSPPDNPYEQYF. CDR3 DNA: TGTGCCAGCTCACCACCGGACAATCCCTACGAGCAGTACTTC.

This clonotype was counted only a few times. The CDR3 protein is CASSQGGGWLAGDNEQFF. In DNA, the CDR3 is TGCGCCAGCAGCCAAGGGGGCGGTTGGCTAGCGGGGGACAATGAGCAGTTCTTC. V and J are TRBV4-1 and TRBJ2-1, with 10 positions matching TRBD2. Per germline, CDR1 MGHRA and CDR2 YSYEKL. V shed 1 base and J 5 bases; nucleotides not matched to a gene: 11. The length of the CDR3 is 18 residues.

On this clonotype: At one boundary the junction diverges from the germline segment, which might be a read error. The CDR3 reads CASGLDATRADQPRHF. In nucleotides, the CDR3 is TGTGCTAGTGGTTTGGACGCCACTAGGGCGGATCAGCCCCGGCATTTT. V usage is TRBV12-5 and J usage is TRBJ1-5; D gene uncertain. The CDR3 covers 16 residues. Germline CDR1 is LGHNT and CDR2 is FRNRAP. Based on the CDR3 plus reference TRBV12-5 and TRBJ1-5, the full variable domain is DARVTQTPRHKVTEMGQEVTMRCQPILGHNTVFWYRQTMMQGLELLAYFRNRAPLDDSGMPKDRFSAEMPDATLATLKIQPSEPRDSAVYFCASGLDATRADQPRHFGDGTRLSIL.

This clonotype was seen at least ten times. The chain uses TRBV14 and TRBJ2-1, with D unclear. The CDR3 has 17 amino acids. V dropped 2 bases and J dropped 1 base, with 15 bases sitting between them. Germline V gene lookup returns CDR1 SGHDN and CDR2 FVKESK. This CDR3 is CASSQTSSGPSYNEQFF. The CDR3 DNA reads TGTGCCAGCAGCCAAACGAGTAGTGGGCCTTCCTACAATGAGCAGTTCTTC. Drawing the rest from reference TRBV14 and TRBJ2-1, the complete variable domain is EAGVTQFPSHSVIEKGQTVTLRCDPISGHDNLYWYRRVMGKEIKFLLHFVKESKQDESGMPNNRFLAERTGGTYSTLKVQPAELEDSGVYFCASSQTSSGPSYNEQFFGPGTRLTVL.

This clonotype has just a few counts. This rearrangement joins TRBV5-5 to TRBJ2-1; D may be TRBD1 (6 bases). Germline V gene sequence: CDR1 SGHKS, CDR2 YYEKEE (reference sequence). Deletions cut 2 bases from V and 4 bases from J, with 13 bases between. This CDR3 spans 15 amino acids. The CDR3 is CASSLARTGYNEQFF. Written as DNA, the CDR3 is TGTGCCAGCAGCTTAGCCCGTACAGGGTACAATGAGCAGTTCTTC. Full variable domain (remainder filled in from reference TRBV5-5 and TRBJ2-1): DAGVTQSPTHLIKTRGQQVTLRCSPISGHKSVSWYQQVLGQGPQFIFQYYEKEERGRGNFPDRFSARQFPNYSSELNVNALLLGDSALYLCASSLARTGYNEQFFGPGTRLTVL.

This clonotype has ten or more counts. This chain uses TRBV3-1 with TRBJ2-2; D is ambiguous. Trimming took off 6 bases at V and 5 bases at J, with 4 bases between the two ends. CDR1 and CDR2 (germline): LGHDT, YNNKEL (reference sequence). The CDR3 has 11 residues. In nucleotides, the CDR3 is TGTGCCAGCAGGAAAACCGGGGAGCTGTTTTTT. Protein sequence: CASRKTGELFF.

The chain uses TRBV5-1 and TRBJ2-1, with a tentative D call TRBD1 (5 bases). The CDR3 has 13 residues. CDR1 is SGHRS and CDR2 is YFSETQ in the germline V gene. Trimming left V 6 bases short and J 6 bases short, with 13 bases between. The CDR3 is CASTSQGLNEQFF. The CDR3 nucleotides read TGCGCCAGCACGTCCCAGGGCCTCAATGAGCAGTTCTTC.

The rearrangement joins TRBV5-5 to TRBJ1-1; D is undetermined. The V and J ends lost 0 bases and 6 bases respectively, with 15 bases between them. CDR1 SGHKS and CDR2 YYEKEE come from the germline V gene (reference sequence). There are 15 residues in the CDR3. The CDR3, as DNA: TGTGCCAGCAGCTTGGGCCAGCCGATCGGCGCTGAAGCTTTCTTT. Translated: CASSLGQPIGAEAFF. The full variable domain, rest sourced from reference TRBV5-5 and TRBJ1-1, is DAGVTQSPTHLIKTRGQQVTLRCSPISGHKSVSWYQQVLGQGPQFIFQYYEKEERGRGNFPDRFSARQFPNYSSELNVNALLLGDSALYLCASSLGQPIGAEAFFGQGTRLTVV.

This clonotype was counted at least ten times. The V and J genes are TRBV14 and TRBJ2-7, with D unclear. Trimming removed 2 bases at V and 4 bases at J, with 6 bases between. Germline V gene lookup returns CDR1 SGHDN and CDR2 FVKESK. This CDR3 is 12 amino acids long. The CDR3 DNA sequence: TGTGCCAGCAGCCAAAAAGTTTACGAGCAGTACTTC. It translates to CASSQKVYEQYF.

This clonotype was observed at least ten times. CDR3 nucleotide sequence: TGTGCCAGCAGCGCGATAGCCAAAAACATTCAGTACTTC. This sequence encodes CASSAIAKNIQYF. The chain uses TRBV11-2 and TRBJ2-4; D is undetermined. Between the trimmed V and J ends, which lost 5 bases and 0 bases, there was a span of 5 bases. This CDR3 comprises 13 residues. The germline CDR1 and CDR2 sequences are SGHAT and FQNNGV.

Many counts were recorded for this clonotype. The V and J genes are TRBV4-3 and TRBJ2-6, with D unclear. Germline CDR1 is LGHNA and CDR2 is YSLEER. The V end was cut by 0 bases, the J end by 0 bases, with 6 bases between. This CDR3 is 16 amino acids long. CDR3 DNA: TGCGCCAGCAGCCAAGACACCAGCTCTGGGGCCAACGTCCTGACTTTC. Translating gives CASSQDTSSGANVLTF.

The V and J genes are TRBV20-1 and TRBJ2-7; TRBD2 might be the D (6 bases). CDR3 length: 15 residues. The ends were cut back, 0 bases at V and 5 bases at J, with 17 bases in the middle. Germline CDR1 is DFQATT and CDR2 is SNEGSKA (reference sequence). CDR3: CSARDPGGERNEQYF. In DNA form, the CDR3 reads TGCAGTGCTAGAGATCCAGGAGGGGAAAGGAACGAGCAGTACTTC.

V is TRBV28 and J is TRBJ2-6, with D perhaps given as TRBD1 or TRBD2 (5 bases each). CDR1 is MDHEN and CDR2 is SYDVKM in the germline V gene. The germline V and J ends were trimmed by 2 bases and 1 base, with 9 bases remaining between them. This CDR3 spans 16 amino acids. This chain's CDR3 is CASSLEGRSGANVLTF. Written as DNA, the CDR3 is TGTGCCAGCAGTTTAGAGGGGAGATCTGGGGCCAACGTCCTGACTTTC.

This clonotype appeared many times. The CDR3 here is CASSTGQGGEKLFF. CDR3 coding DNA: TGTGCCAGCAGCACCGGACAGGGAGGAGAAAAACTGTTTTTT. The rearrangement uses TRBV7-9 and TRBJ1-4, with 8 positions matching TRBD1. J was trimmed by 8 bases and V by 5 bases; bases with no gene match: 7. Germline V gene lookup returns CDR1 SEHNR and CDR2 FQNEAQ (reference sequence). CDR3 length: 14 residues.

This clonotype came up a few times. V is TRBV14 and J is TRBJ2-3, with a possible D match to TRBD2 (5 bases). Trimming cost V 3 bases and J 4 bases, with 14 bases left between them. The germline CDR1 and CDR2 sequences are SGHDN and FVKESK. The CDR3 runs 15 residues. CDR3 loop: CASSHVIAGADTQYF. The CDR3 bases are TGTGCCAGCAGCCACGTAATAGCCGGGGCAGATACGCAGTATTTT.

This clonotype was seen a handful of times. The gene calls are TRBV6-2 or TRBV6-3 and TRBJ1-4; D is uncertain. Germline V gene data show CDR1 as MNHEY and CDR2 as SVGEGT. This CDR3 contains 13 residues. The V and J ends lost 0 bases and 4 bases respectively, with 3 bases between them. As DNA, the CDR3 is TGTGCCAGCAGTTACTCGAGTAATGAAAAACTGTTTTTT. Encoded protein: CASSYSSNEKLFF.

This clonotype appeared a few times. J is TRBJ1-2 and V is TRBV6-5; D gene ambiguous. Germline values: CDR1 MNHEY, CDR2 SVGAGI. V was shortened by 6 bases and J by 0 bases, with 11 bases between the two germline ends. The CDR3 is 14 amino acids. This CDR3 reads CASSEGPANYGYTF. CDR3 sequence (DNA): TGTGCCAGCAGCGAAGGGCCAGCTAACTATGGCTACACCTTC.

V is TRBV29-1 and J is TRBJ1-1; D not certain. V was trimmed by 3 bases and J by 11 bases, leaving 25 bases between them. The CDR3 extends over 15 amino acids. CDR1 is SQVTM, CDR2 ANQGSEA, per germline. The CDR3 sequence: CSVEIGTSAPIGAFF. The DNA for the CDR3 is TGCAGCGTTGAGATTGGTACGTCAGCCCCAATTGGGGCTTTCTTT.